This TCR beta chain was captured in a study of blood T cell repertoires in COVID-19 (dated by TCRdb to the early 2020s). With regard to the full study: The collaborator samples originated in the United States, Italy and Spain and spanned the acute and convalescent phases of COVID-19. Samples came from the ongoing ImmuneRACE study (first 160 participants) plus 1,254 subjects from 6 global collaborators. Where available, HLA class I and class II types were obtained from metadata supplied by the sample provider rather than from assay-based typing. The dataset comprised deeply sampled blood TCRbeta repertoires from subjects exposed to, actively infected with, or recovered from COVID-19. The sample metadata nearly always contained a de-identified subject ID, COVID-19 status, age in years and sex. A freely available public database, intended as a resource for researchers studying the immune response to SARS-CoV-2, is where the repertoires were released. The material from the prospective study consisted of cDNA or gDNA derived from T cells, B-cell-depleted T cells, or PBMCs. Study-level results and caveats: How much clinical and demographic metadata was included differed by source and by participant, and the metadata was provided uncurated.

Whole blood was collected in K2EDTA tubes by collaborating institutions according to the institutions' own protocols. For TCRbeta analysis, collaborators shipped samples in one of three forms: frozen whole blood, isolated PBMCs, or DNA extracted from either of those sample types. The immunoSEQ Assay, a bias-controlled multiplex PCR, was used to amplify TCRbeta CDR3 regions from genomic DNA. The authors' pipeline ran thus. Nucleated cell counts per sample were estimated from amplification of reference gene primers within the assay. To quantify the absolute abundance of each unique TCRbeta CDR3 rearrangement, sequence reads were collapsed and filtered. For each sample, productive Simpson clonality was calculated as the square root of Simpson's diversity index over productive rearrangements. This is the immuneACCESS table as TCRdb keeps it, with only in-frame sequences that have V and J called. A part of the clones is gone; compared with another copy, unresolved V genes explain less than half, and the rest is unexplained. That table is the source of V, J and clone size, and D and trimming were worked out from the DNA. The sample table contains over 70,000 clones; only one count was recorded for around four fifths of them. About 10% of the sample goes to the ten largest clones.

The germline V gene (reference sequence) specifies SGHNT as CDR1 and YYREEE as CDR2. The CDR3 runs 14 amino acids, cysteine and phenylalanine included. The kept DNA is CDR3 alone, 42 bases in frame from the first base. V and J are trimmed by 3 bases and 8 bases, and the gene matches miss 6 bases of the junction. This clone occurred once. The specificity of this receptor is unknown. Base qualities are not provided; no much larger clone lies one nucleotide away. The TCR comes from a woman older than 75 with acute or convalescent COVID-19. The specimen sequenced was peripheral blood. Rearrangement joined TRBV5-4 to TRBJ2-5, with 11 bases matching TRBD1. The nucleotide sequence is TGTGCCAGCAGCTCGGGACAGGGGGACGGAACCCAGTACTTC. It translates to CASSSGQGDGTQYF. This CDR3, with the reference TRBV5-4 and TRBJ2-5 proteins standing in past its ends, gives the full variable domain ETGVTQSPTHLIKTRGQQVTLRCSSQSGHNTVSWYQQALGQGPQFIFQYYREEENGRGNFPPRFSGLQFPNYSSELNVNALELDDSALYLCASSSGQGDGTQYFGPGTRLLVL.